The source of this TCR beta chain is a study of PD-1 blockade in classical Hodgkin lymphoma. TCRdb's table, derived via immunoSEQ multiplex PCR, lists solely in-frame clones and lacks some. Here the sample spans 35,000 or so clones, 76% being singletons. Each patient relapsed following autologous stem cell transplantation, and prior brentuximab vedotin exposure differed. Trimming cost V 5 bases and J 3 bases, with 16 bases left between them. This CDR3 is 15 amino acids long. This sequence joins TRBV7-1 and TRBJ1-2, with D perhaps matching TRBD1 (6 bases). TRBV7-1 is noted as an ORF with a role that remains uncertain. The sequence derives from a human donor with classical Hodgkin lymphoma. Sequenced here: peripheral blood mononuclear cells (PBMCs), sampled before the second cycle of nivolumab. The CDR3 is CASSPLWAGDYGYTF. CDR3 coding DNA: TGTGCCAGCAGCCCGTTATGGGCAGGGGACTATGGCTACACCTTC.